This TCR beta chain came from a study of blood T cell repertoires in COVID-19 (TCRdb year 2020). Background on the whole study: Samples from collaborators originated in the United States, Italy and Spain and spanned both the acute and convalescent phases of COVID-19. The prospective study material was composed of cDNA or gDNA derived from T cells, B-cell-depleted T cells, or PBMCs. The dataset comprised deeply sampled blood TCRbeta repertoires from subjects exposed to, actively infected with, or recovered from COVID-19. A freely available public database, intended as a resource for researchers studying the immune response to SARS-CoV-2, is where the repertoires were released. Samples came from the ongoing ImmuneRACE study (first 160 participants) plus 1,254 subjects from 6 global collaborators. A de-identified subject ID, COVID-19 status, age in years and sex were almost always included in the sample metadata. Where available, HLA class I and class II types were obtained from metadata supplied by the sample provider rather than from assay-based typing.

A word on this clone: The antigen it binds to is not known. No qualities accompany the bases; no much larger clone lies one base away.

TCRbeta CDR3 regions were amplified from genomic DNA using the immunoSEQ Assay, a bias-controlled multiplex PCR. The original pipeline was this. The number of nucleated cells in each sample was estimated from the amplification of reference gene primers within the assay. Sequence reads were collapsed and filtered to measure the absolute abundance of every unique TCRbeta CDR3 rearrangement. For each sample, productive Simpson clonality was calculated as the square root of Simpson's diversity index across productive rearrangements. Here the immuneACCESS table is served through TCRdb, limited to in-frame sequences with V and J called. Missing clones are a known gap in these copies; in checked studies unresolved V genes cover under half, and the rest lacks a known reason. V and J calls and clone size are given by that table; D and trimming were obtained from the DNA. In all, the sample holds about 70,000 clones, and roughly 86% of those were seen once. Clones ranked in the top ten supply roughly 3.9% of the sample.

The germline V gene (reference sequence) yields LNHDA for CDR1 and SQIVND for CDR2. Trimming takes 9 bases off V and 4 bases off J; junction bases not matched to a gene: 7. CDR3 length: 14 amino acids, cysteine to phenylalanine. Only CDR3 DNA remains: 42 bases, in frame from the first base. Study-level results and caveats: Clinical and demographic metadata were provided uncurated, with the amount varying by source and participant.

Whole blood was collected in K2EDTA tubes by collaborating institutions according to the institutions' own protocols. For TCRbeta analysis, collaborator samples were shipped as frozen whole blood, as isolated PBMCs, or as DNA extracted from either sample type. This TCR derives from a man aged 65 to 85 with active COVID-19. The sequence links TRBV19 to TRBJ2-3; the central 10 bases match TRBD2. Sequencing was carried out using peripheral blood. CDR3 loop: CARGGLARPDTQYF. The DNA sequence reads TGTGCCAGAGGGGGACTAGCGCGCCCAGATACGCAGTATTTT.